The 18 T cell receptor beta chains below were found in one sample sequenced in a study of T cells in Graves' hyperthyroidism and ophthalmopathy. RNA transcripts served as the template for amplifying TCR beta CDR3 regions. The TCR CDR3 was amplified in a first-round RT-PCR using the HTBI primer set. TCRdb independently ran MiXCR on the multiplex PCR reads; one entry per CDR3 protein. The sample includes around 690,000 distinct CDR3 sequences, around 15% of them seen just once. The sample was blood. These receptors were obtained from a man aged 45-65 years with Graves' hyperthyroidism.

In this sample, this clonotype turned up a few times. The rearrangement joins TRBV28 to TRBJ2-6; 7 bases align to TRBD2. V lost 6 bases to trimming and J lost 2 bases; unmatched junction nucleotides: 13. CDR1 is MDHEN and CDR2 is SYDVKM in the germline V gene. There are 18 residues in the CDR3. The CDR3 protein is CASRFPQREGTGANVLTF. The CDR3 DNA reads TGTGCCAGCAGATTCCCTCAGCGGGAAGGTACTGGGGCCAACGTCCTGACTTTC.

This clonotype came up many times. The V and J genes are TRBV11-2 and TRBJ2-1, with D hard to call. Germline CDR1 SGHAT, CDR2 FQNNGV. Deletions cut 1 base from V and 0 bases from J, with 16 bases between. This CDR3 has 18 residues. The CDR3 protein is CASSLGGSLLTSYNEQFF. The DNA of the CDR3 is TGTGCCAGCAGCTTAGGTGGCAGCCTCCTTACCTCCTACAATGAGCAGTTCTTC.

This clonotype was seen at least ten times. The rearrangement links TRBV10-3 to TRBJ2-3; TRBD1 matches 10 bases. V shed 3 bases, J shed 3 bases, and the junction held 12 bases outside the gene matches. The CDR3 is made up of 18 amino acids. From germline, CDR1 is ENHRY and CDR2 SYGVKD. For the CDR3, the DNA is TGTGCCATCAGTGATTACTCGACAGGGGGCCATGATACAGATACGCAGTATTTT. Its translation is CAISDYSTGGHDTDTQYF.

The V and J genes are TRBV5-1 and TRBJ2-3; 12 bases match TRBD1. The CDR3 has 15 amino acids. The V segment lost 4 bases and the J segment 4 bases; nucleotides outside the gene matches: 4. CDR1 and CDR2 (germline): SGHRS, YFSETQ. The DNA for the CDR3 is TGCGCCAGCAGCCTTGGGACAGGGGGCGCAGATACGCAGTATTTT. Its translation: CASSLGTGGADTQYF.

This sequence joins TRBV28 and TRBJ1-5; 8 nucleotides line up with TRBD1. CDR1 is MDHEN and CDR2 is SYDVKM in the germline V gene. V was clipped by 4 bases and J by 5 bases; unmatched bases: 7. This CDR3 comprises 15 residues. CDR3: CASSYSGGAHQPQHF. CDR3 sequence (DNA): TGTGCCAGCAGTTACTCAGGGGGCGCCCATCAGCCCCAGCATTTT.

There are many counts of this clonotype. This chain links TRBV7-9 with TRBJ2-1; the D is unclear. CDR3 length: 15 amino acids. Trimming stripped 1 base from V and 9 bases from J, with 16 bases between. The V gene's germline CDR1 is SEHNR and CDR2 FQNEAQ (reference sequence). In DNA form, the CDR3 reads TGTGCCAGCAGCTTAGGAAGCCTCCGAGGTCGTGAGCAGTTCTTC. Translated, it gives CASSLGSLRGREQFF.

The chain uses TRBV2 and TRBJ2-2; D call uncertain. Germline V gives CDR1 SNHLY, CDR2 FYNNEI. V dropped 0 bases and J dropped 7 bases, with 6 bases sitting between them. This CDR3 comprises 13 residues. This CDR3 reads CASSEARSGELFF. For the CDR3, the DNA is TGTGCCAGCAGTGAAGCGCGCAGCGGGGAGCTGTTTTTT. Full variable domain (missing parts from reference TRBV2 and TRBJ2-2): EPEVTQTPSHQVTQMGQEVILRCVPISNHLYFYWYRQILGQKVEFLVSFYNNEISEKSEIFDDQFSVERPDGSNFTLKIRSTKLEDSAMYFCASSEARSGELFFGEGSRLTVL.

The CDR3 here is CASSIGTSGSLFNEQFF. DNA of the CDR3: TGTGCCAGTAGTATTGGGACTAGCGGGAGTCTTTTCAATGAGCAGTTCTTC. This chain links TRBV19 with TRBJ2-1; 14 bases map to TRBD2. J lost 6 bases, V lost 3 bases, and 7 bases had no gene match. The CDR3 has 17 residues. Germline V lookup: CDR1 LNHDA, CDR2 SQIVND (reference sequence).

The J gene is TRBJ1-4, the V gene TRBV20-1, with D perhaps matching TRBD1 (6 bases). The CDR3 length is 14 residues. Germline assignment: CDR1 DFQATT and CDR2 SNEGSKA (reference sequence). Trimming removed 2 bases from V and 4 bases from J, with 11 bases in between. Here the CDR3 DNA reads TGCAGTGCTAGACCGAGGGGGGGTAATGAAAAACTGTTTTTT. Translating it yields CSARPRGGNEKLFF.

As regards this clonotype: Being one base from a much bigger clone, this may be a read error. The CDR3 DNA is TGTGTCAGCGGGGGCGGGAGCTCCTACAATGAGCAGTTCTTC. Protein sequence: CVSGGGSSYNEQFF. V gene TRBV28 combines with J gene TRBJ2-1; 8 nucleotides align to TRBD2. From germline, CDR1 is MDHEN and CDR2 SYDVKM. The CDR3 runs 14 residues.

This clonotype came up many times. The chain links TRBV28 to TRBJ1-2; D remains unclear. Trimming cost V 2 bases and J 7 bases, with 8 bases left between them. CDR1 and CDR2 from the germline V gene are MDHEN and SYDVKM. The CDR3 length is 12 residues. CDR3 nucleotides: TGTGCCAGCAGTTTAGCGCGTGGTGGCTACACCTTC. Translated: CASSLARGGYTF.

There are many counts of this clonotype. This chain connects TRBV12-3 or TRBV12-4 to TRBJ2-1; 15 nucleotides align to TRBD2. J was trimmed by 1 base and V by 6 bases; bases with no gene match: 13. This CDR3 region has 20 residues. The CDR3 bases are TGTGCCAGCAGCCTAACGTGGACTAGCGGGAGGGCCACATCCTACAATGAGCAGTTCTTC. The encoded protein is CASSLTWTSGRATSYNEQFF.

The sample holds a few counts of this clonotype. The rearrangement links TRBV29-1 to TRBJ2-7; 9 bases are a match to TRBD1. Losses at the gene ends were 4 bases for V and 5 bases for J; bases not matched to a gene: 12. This CDR3 contains 15 residues. In germline, CDR1 is SQVTM, CDR2 ANQGSEA. The CDR3 protein is CSVVSGQGNLDEQYF. For the CDR3, the DNA is TGCAGCGTTGTCTCAGGACAGGGGAACTTGGACGAGCAGTACTTC.

The V call is TRBV20-1, the J call TRBJ2-5, with D perhaps matching TRBD1 (6 bases). The CDR3 is made up of 13 amino acids. Trimming pared 5 bases from V and 2 bases from J, leaving 12 bases between. Germline loops: CDR1 DFQATT, CDR2 SNEGSKA (reference sequence). The CDR3 here is CSASDRLQETQYF. CDR3 nucleotide sequence: TGCAGTGCTTCTGACAGGTTACAAGAGACCCAGTACTTC.

This clonotype has at least ten counts. The chain uses TRBV7-8 and TRBJ2-1; D remains ambiguous. The V and J ends lost 0 bases and 5 bases respectively, with 8 bases between them. Germline V CDR1 and CDR2: SGHVS, FQNEAQ. The CDR3 length is 14 residues. The CDR3 region is CASSLAELNNEQFF. DNA of the CDR3: TGTGCCAGCAGCTTAGCGGAACTGAACAATGAGCAGTTCTTC.

Concerning this clonotype: At one of its ends the junction is not consistent with the germline gene, which may arise from a read error. This rearrangement joins TRBV4-3 to TRBJ1-6; a weak D match, TRBD1 (5 bases). The length of the CDR3 is 19 residues. Per the germline V gene, CDR1 is LGHNA and CDR2 is YSLEER. For the CDR3, the DNA is TGCGCCAGCAGCAAAGATTTCGCAGGGCTGCTCTTAGGGAATTCACCCCTCCACTTT. It yields the protein CASSKDFAGLLLGNSPLHF.

Many counts were recorded for this clonotype. In nucleotides, the CDR3 is TGTGCCAGCAGTTTACAGGGTGTCTCCTACGAGCAGTACTTC. Encoded protein: CASSLQGVSYEQYF. V and J are TRBV27 and TRBJ2-7; D is perhaps TRBD1 (5 bases). The CDR3 is 14 amino acids. Trimming took off 2 bases at V and 0 bases at J, with 8 bases between the two ends. CDR1 and CDR2 from the germline V gene are MNHEY and SMNVEV (reference sequence).

This clonotype has a handful of counts. The rearrangement uses TRBV30 and TRBJ2-3; a possible D gene is TRBD1 (5 bases). The CDR3 sequence is 14 residues long. The germline V gene encodes CDR1 GTSNPN and CDR2 SVGIG (reference sequence). Between the trimmed V and J ends, which lost 2 bases and 5 bases, there was a span of 14 bases. Here the CDR3 DNA reads TGTGCCTGGAGTTTATCAGGGTGGGAAGATACGCAGTATTTT. This sequence encodes CAWSLSGWEDTQYF.